Listed below are T cell receptor beta chains from one sample, sequenced in a study of T-cell reconstitution after alpha-beta-depleted transplantation in children. TCRdb analysed the PCR reads with MiXCR anew, one entry per CDR3 protein. The sample comprises some 830,000 distinct CDR3 sequences, around 17% of which are singletons, and roughly 5% rests with the top ten. Here the sequenced sample was PBMCs, mostly from graft donor cells, taken 360 days after TCRalphabeta/CD19-depleted stem cell transplant. Receptors originate from a male patient younger than 18 who had a stem cell transplant for acute lymphoblastic leukemia, so the T cells may come from the graft donor. The CDR3 runs from the conserved cysteine through the conserved F or W. D genes are given only for firm matches. The size field is filled for only some rows; it gives once, few, many or a size class.

size	J	D	V	CDR3	DNA
many	TRBJ2-5	.	TRBV5-1	CASSLAGNQETQYF	TGTGCCAGCAGCTTAGCCGGAAATCAAGAGACCCAGTACTTC
.	TRBJ1-1	.	TRBV7-3	CASSLTGWNTEAFF	TGTGCCAGCAGCCTTACAGGGTGGAACACTGAAGCTTTCTTT
few	TRBJ2-5	TRBD2	TRBV25-1	CASSGGRQETQYF	TGTGCCAGCAGCGGCGGGAGACAAGAGACCCAGTACTTC
few	TRBJ2-7	TRBD1	TRBV13	CASSSWGQGSEVARYEQYF	TGTGCCAGCAGCTCCTGGGGACAGGGCAGCGAGGTAGCCCGGTACGAGCAGTACTTC
.	TRBJ2-1	TRBD2	TRBV7-9	CASSSTVELAGVYNEQFF	TGTGCCAGCAGCTCAACAGTAGAACTAGCGGGAGTATACAATGAGCAGTTCTTC
few	TRBJ2-7	TRBD1	TRBV27	CASSFSDRGEQYF	TGTGCCAGCAGTTTCTCCGACAGGGGCGAGCAGTACTTC
.	TRBJ2-1	TRBD2	TRBV5-1	CASSLLGGSSYNEQFF	TGCGCCAGCAGCTTGCTTGGCGGGAGCTCCTACAATGAGCAGTTCTTC
few	TRBJ1-6	TRBD1	TRBV7-1	CASSSKAYRGNSPLHF	TGTGCCAGCAGCTCTAAGGCCTACAGGGGTAATTCACCCCTCCACTTT
.	TRBJ1-2	TRBD1	TRBV11-2	CASSLSQGRGKANYGYTF	TGTGCCAGCAGCTTATCCCAGGGCAGGGGGAAAGCGAACTATGGCTACACCTTC
.	TRBJ1-4	.	TRBV12-3/TRBV12-4	CASNHFRDRGPNEKLFF	TGTGCCAGCAACCATTTTAGGGATAGAGGGCCTAATGAAAAACTGTTTTTT
few	TRBJ2-1	.	TRBV12-3/TRBV12-4	CASSLKGEGGEQFF	TGTGCCAGCAGTTTGAAGGGTGAAGGCGGGGAGCAGTTCTTC
many	TRBJ2-1	TRBD2	TRBV5-1	CASSFSSGRYNEQFF	TGCGCCAGCAGCTTCTCTAGCGGGAGGTACAATGAGCAGTTCTTC
.	TRBJ1-2	TRBD1	TRBV11-2	CASSRETTTGQGAYGYTF	TGTGCCAGCAGCCGCGAAACCACTACTGGACAGGGAGCGTATGGCTACACCTTC
.	TRBJ2-1	.	TRBV20-1	CSARATNPPRRERNEQFF	TGCAGTGCTAGAGCGACCAATCCCCCCAGGCGGGAACGCAATGAGCAGTTCTTC
.	TRBJ1-1	.	TRBV5-1	CASSSPGDGYEAFF	TGCGCCAGCAGCTCCCCGGGGGACGGATATGAAGCTTTCTTT
.	TRBJ1-4	TRBD1	TRBV4-1	CASSQVGRGGTNEKLFF	TGCGCCAGCAGCCAAGTCGGCAGGGGGGGAACTAATGAAAAACTGTTTTTT
.	TRBJ1-1	.	TRBV20-1	CSASAGRWGNTEAFF	TGCAGTGCTAGTGCTGGACGGTGGGGCAACACTGAAGCTTTCTTT
.	TRBJ1-1	.	TRBV6-1	CASSEDWTEAFF	TGTGCCAGCAGTGAAGATTGGACTGAAGCTTTCTTT
.	TRBJ2-2	.	TRBV12-3/TRBV12-4	CASSFTPGGELFF	TGTGCCAGCAGTTTTACACCCGGCGGGGAGCTGTTTTTT
few	TRBJ1-5	.	TRBV10-3	CAISESGRADSNQPQHF	TGTGCCATCAGTGAGTCGGGCAGGGCCGATAGCAATCAGCCCCAGCATTTT
few	TRBJ1-1	.	TRBV2	CASSERTPEAFF	TGTGCCAGCAGTGAAAGGACACCTGAAGCTTTCTTT
few	TRBJ2-1	.	TRBV12-3/TRBV12-4	CASKEGGFYNEQFF	TGTGCCAGCAAGGAGGGCGGGTTTTACAATGAGCAGTTCTTC
.	TRBJ2-7	TRBD2	TRBV6-5	CVSSLAGTYEQYF	TGTGTCAGCAGTTTAGCGGGAACCTACGAGCAGTACTTC
.	TRBJ2-5	TRBD2	TRBV7-9	CASSNLAGQYQETQYF	TGTGCCAGCAGCAACCTAGCGGGACAGTACCAAGAGACCCAGTACTTC
many	TRBJ1-1	.	TRBV5-1	CASRRAGDAEAFF	TGCGCCAGCAGGAGGGCAGGAGATGCTGAAGCTTTCTTT
.	TRBJ1-1	TRBD1	TRBV7-9	CASSLAYRGNTEAFF	TGTGCCAGCAGCTTAGCCTACAGGGGGAACACTGAAGCTTTCTTT
few	TRBJ2-3	TRBD2	TRBV12-3/TRBV12-4	CASSYLAGILYTQYF	TGTGCCAGCAGCTACTTAGCGGGAATACTGTATACGCAGTATTTT
.	TRBJ1-5	.	TRBV27	CASSLSSATYSNQPQHF	TGTGCCAGCAGTTTATCGTCAGCTACTTATAGCAATCAGCCCCAGCATTTT
many	TRBJ1-5	.	TRBV29-1	CSVLASYNQPQHF	TGCAGCGTGCTCGCCAGCTACAATCAGCCCCAGCATTTT
few	TRBJ2-5	.	TRBV3-1	CASTLKGFGGSTAETQYF	TGTGCCAGCACCCTAAAAGGTTTCGGGGGTAGCACAGCTGAGACCCAGTACTTC
few	TRBJ1-5	TRBD1	TRBV29-1	CSVDRDRDQPQHF	TGCAGCGTTGACCGGGACAGGGATCAGCCCCAGCATTTT
few	TRBJ2-3	TRBD1	TRBV29-1	CSVEPDRGLGTDTQYF	TGCAGCGTTGAACCGGACAGGGGACTTGGCACAGATACGCAGTATTTT
few	TRBJ2-5	.	TRBV29-1	CSVGTIRETQYF	TGCAGCGTCGGGACCATTCGAGAGACCCAGTACTTC
.	TRBJ2-1	TRBD2	TRBV5-1	CASSFTTSGRANNEQFF	TGCGCCAGCAGCTTTACGACTAGCGGGAGGGCCAACAATGAGCAGTTCTTC
.	TRBJ1-4	.	TRBV3-1	CASSQRGPTNEKLFF	TGTGCCAGCAGCCAACGGGGCCCAACTAATGAAAAACTGTTTTTT
.	TRBJ2-2	.	TRBV7-3	CASSFLGNSVLFF	TGTGCCAGCAGCTTTCTCGGCAATTCAGTGCTGTTTTTT
many	TRBJ1-3	.	TRBV12-3/TRBV12-4	CASSFGGGYGNTIYF	TGTGCCAGCAGTTTTGGGGGCGGTTATGGAAACACCATATATTTT
.	TRBJ2-3	.	TRBV18	CASSPRQTDTQYF	TGTGCCAGCTCACCACGTCAAACAGATACGCAGTATTTT
few	TRBJ2-3	TRBD2	TRBV9	CASSVGSGRAPDTQYF	TGTGCCAGCAGCGTAGGAAGCGGGAGAGCCCCTGATACGCAGTATTTT
few	TRBJ1-1	.	TRBV12-3/TRBV12-4	CATGDFARTEAFF	TGTGCCACCGGGGATTTCGCGAGGACTGAAGCTTTCTTT
few	TRBJ2-7	.	TRBV20-1	CSATDITEQYF	TGCAGTGCCACAGATATCACCGAGCAGTACTTC
.	TRBJ2-7	TRBD2	TRBV11-3	CASSSGTSGKAYEQYF	TGTGCCAGCAGCTCCGGGACTAGCGGGAAGGCCTACGAGCAGTACTTC
.	TRBJ2-2	TRBD2	TRBV11-2	CASSSRRLAGGNTGELCF	TGTGCCAGCAGCTCCCGAAGACTAGCGGGAGGGAACACCGGGGAGCTGTGTTTT
.	TRBJ2-5	TRBD2	TRBV20-1	CSGGLPQETQYF	TGCAGTGGGGGACTACCTCAAGAGACCCAGTACTTC
.	TRBJ1-4	TRBD1	TRBV29-1	CSVPGTGTEKLFF	TGCAGCGTCCCGGGGACAGGAACTGAAAAACTGTTTTTT
many	TRBJ2-3	TRBD2	TRBV12-3/TRBV12-4	CASSLEGLDIVADTQYF	TGTGCCAGCAGTTTAGAGGGACTAGATATTGTTGCAGATACGCAGTATTTT
.	TRBJ2-7	TRBD1	TRBV20-1	CSAGGPGQGAYEQYF	TGCAGTGCAGGGGGACCGGGACAGGGGGCATACGAGCAGTACTTC
.	TRBJ1-2	.	TRBV12-3/TRBV12-4	CASSPGPSTIRDTF	TGTGCCAGCAGTCCGGGACCCTCGACAATTCGGGACACCTTC
few	TRBJ1-1	.	TRBV5-1	CASSLESGVLTEAFF	TGCGCCAGCAGCTTGGAGTCGGGGGTCCTCACTGAAGCTTTCTTT
.	TRBJ2-1	.	TRBV29-1	CSVAGGWDNEQFF	TGCAGTGTCGCGGGCGGGTGGGACAATGAGCAGTTCTTC
few	TRBJ1-1	.	TRBV5-1	CASSLPRTADFTEAFF	TGCGCCAGCAGCTTGCCTAGGACAGCTGACTTCACTGAAGCTTTCTTT
.	TRBJ2-5	TRBD2	TRBV5-1	CASRLGLAGGYLETQYF	TGCGCCAGCAGGTTGGGACTAGCGGGAGGGTATTTGGAGACCCAGTACTTC
few	TRBJ2-7	TRBD2	TRBV27	CASRGSGRLGEQYF	TGTGCCAGCAGAGGTAGCGGGAGATTAGGCGAGCAGTACTTC
.	TRBJ1-5	TRBD1	TRBV18	CASSPTGQGSNQPQHF	TGTGCCAGCTCACCAACGGGACAGGGGAGCAATCAGCCCCAGCATTTT
few	TRBJ2-7	.	TRBV19	CASSTAGGVYEQYF	TGTGCCAGTAGCACAGCAGGGGGGGTCTACGAGCAGTACTTC
few	TRBJ2-5	TRBD2	TRBV7-3	CASSTKGLASEETQYF	TGTGCCAGCAGCACCAAGGGACTAGCGTCGGAAGAGACCCAGTACTTC
few	TRBJ1-2	.	TRBV18	CASSPFPGSGYGYTF	TGTGCCAGCTCACCATTCCCGGGTTCGGGCTATGGCTACACCTTC
many	TRBJ2-7	.	TRBV18	CASSPARESSYEQYF	TGTGCCAGCTCACCAGCCCGGGAGAGCTCCTACGAGCAGTACTTC
few	TRBJ2-7	.	TRBV29-1	CSVSVITYEQYF	TGCAGCGTCAGTGTGATTACTTACGAGCAGTACTTC